The entry that follows covers one TCR beta chain sequence. This CDR3 region has 14 residues. The V and J ends lost 5 bases and 7 bases respectively, with 15 bases between them. The germline gives CDR1 KGHSH, CDR2 LQKENI. The data belong to a study of preoperative IRX-2 immunotherapy in early breast cancer. Treatment specified: preoperative locoregional IRX-2 cytokine immunotherapy. Samples came from a phase Ib trial of preoperative locoregional IRX-2 cytokine immunotherapy. Generated by immunoSEQ multiplex PCR, the TCRdb table keeps only in-frame clones and is missing some. Seen here are around 28,000 clones, 78% observed once, and the top ten hold about 2%.

The sample in question was lymph node tissue, obtained before IRX-2 immunotherapy. V is TRBV18 and J is TRBJ2-1; D may correspond to TRBD1 or TRBD2 (6 bases each). The TCR originated in a human donor with breast cancer. This CDR3 reads CASSVRGQGNEQFF. The CDR3, as DNA: TGTGCCAGCTCAGTTCGGGGGCAAGGAAATGAGCAGTTCTTC.